Following are 9 T cell receptor beta chains from one sample sequenced in a study of vaccination and CD4 T cells after COVID-19. The assay that was used to sequence DNA from cultured CD4+ T cells was the Oncomine TCR Beta short-read assay. Genomic DNA from cultured CD4+ T cells was extracted. TCRdb independently ran MiXCR on the PCR reads; one entry per CDR3 protein. Of some 11,000 distinct CDR3 sequences in the sample, about 32% were seen once. Sample treatment: roughly ten-day PBMC culture with coronavirus spike peptide pools or control peptides (ViraFEST assay). The unexposed donor provided CD4+ T cells, which were taken before the COVID-19 pandemic (2011-2018). These TCRs are of unknown antigen specificity. Input material: CD4+ T cells from blood, cultured in vitro. The receptors derive from a human donor in good health.

In this sample, this clonotype turned up a few times. The chain couples TRBV6-1 to TRBJ2-2, with D possibly matching TRBD1 (7 bases). V was trimmed by 10 bases and J by 6 bases, leaving 21 bases between them. CDR1 is MNHNS, CDR2 SASEGT, per germline. There are 15 residues in the CDR3. The chain's CDR3 is CATHTVGGGPGELFF. The CDR3 region has the DNA TGTGCCACCCATACGGTCGGAGGGGGCCCCGGGGAGCTGTTTTTT.

The chain couples TRBV4-3 to TRBJ2-1; the D is unclear. This CDR3 comprises 15 residues. Germline loops: CDR1 LGHNA, CDR2 YSLEER. V lost 1 base to trimming and J lost 4 bases, with 11 bases between them. In nucleotides, the CDR3 is TGCGCCAGCAGCCAAGCTCTAGGGATGTACAATGAGCAGTTCTTC. Amino acid sequence: CASSQALGMYNEQFF.

This clonotype came up a few times. This sequence joins TRBV7-2 and TRBJ1-3, with D possibly being TRBD1 (5 bases). This CDR3 contains 15 residues. Germline V gene sequence: CDR1 SGHTA, CDR2 FQGNSA. The V end lost 5 bases, the J end lost 0 bases, and 11 bases lay between the germline ends. DNA for the CDR3: TGTGCCAGCAGCCCCTTAGGGGCCTCTGGAAACACCATATATTTT. This codes for CASSPLGASGNTIYF.

The chain combines TRBV20-1 with TRBJ2-7; 11 bases fit TRBD2. There are 14 residues in the CDR3. Germline lookup yields CDR1 DFQATT and CDR2 SNEGSKA (reference sequence). The J segment lost 6 bases and the V segment lost 4 bases, leaving 8 bases of the junction unmatched. CDR3 residues: CSAIAGGPGGEQYF. For the CDR3, the DNA is TGCAGTGCTATAGCGGGAGGGCCGGGGGGCGAGCAGTACTTC.

The rearrangement joins TRBV28 to TRBJ2-7, with a possible D match to TRBD1 (5 bases). With 3 bases removed from V and 5 bases from J, the gap between germline ends came to 11 bases. The germline V gene has CDR1 MDHEN and CDR2 SYDVKM. CDR3 length equals 13 residues. As DNA, the CDR3 is TGTGCCAGCAGTTTTGTCAGGGCGCACGAGCAGTACTTC. Translating gives CASSFVRAHEQYF.

The chain uses TRBV6-1 and TRBJ2-3; D is uncertain. This CDR3 comprises 14 residues. The V and J ends lost 6 bases and 4 bases respectively, with 14 bases between them. The germline V gene has CDR1 MNHNS and CDR2 SASEGT. CDR3 in amino acids: CASRRGALADTQYF. CDR3 DNA sequence: TGTGCCAGCAGGCGAGGAGCCCTCGCAGATACGCAGTATTTT.

The gene calls are TRBV19 and TRBJ2-7, with 9 bases fitting TRBD1. J gave up 3 bases and V 0 bases, and 9 bases lay outside the gene matches. This CDR3 is built from 17 residues. Germline CDR1 reads LNHDA; CDR2 reads SQIVND (reference sequence). For the CDR3, the DNA is TGTGCCAGTAGTATAGATAAAGGACAGGGGCCCAACTACGAGCAGTACTTC. It is translated as CASSIDKGQGPNYEQYF.

The chain couples TRBV27 to TRBJ2-6, with D possibly being TRBD1 (5 bases). CDR3 size: 15 residues. Germline V gene sequence: CDR1 MNHEY, CDR2 SMNVEV (reference sequence). V lost 5 bases to trimming and J lost 2 bases, with 10 bases between them. Here the CDR3 DNA reads TGTGCCAGCAGTCGTGGGGCTACTGGGGCCAACGTCCTGACTTTC. Translation: CASSRGATGANVLTF.

There are a few counts of this clonotype. The chain employs TRBV7-2 and TRBJ2-3; 12 nucleotides align to TRBD2. V lost 5 bases to trimming and J lost 3 bases; unmatched junction nucleotides: 9. The CDR3 contains 17 residues. CDR1 SGHTA and CDR2 FQGNSA come from the germline V gene. The chain's CDR3 is CASSPRLAGDRTDTQYF. CDR3 bases: TGTGCCAGCAGCCCCCGACTAGCGGGAGACAGAACAGATACGCAGTATTTT.